This TCR beta chain was sequenced in a study of blood T cell repertoires in COVID-19. Original processing notes: Estimated nucleated cell counts came from reference gene primer amplification. Generated by immunoSEQ multiplex PCR, the TCRdb table keeps only in-frame clones and is missing some. V and J calls and clone size follow that table, whereas D and trimming were derived from the DNA. The sample carries about 110,000 clones, roughly 85% recorded once. CDR3 length: 18 residues. The V segment lost 6 bases and the J segment 8 bases; nucleotides outside the gene matches: 22. Looked up from germline, CDR1 is LNHDA and CDR2 is SQIVND (reference sequence).

This clonotype originated in a human donor in a cohort sampled during active COVID-19. The sequenced sample was peripheral blood. The chain couples TRBV19 to TRBJ2-3; 8 nucleotides match TRBD2. The CDR3 reads CASRPVSQAGVGISTQYF. The CDR3 DNA follows: TGTGCCAGTAGGCCCGTTTCCCAAGCGGGAGTCGGAATTAGTACGCAGTATTTT.